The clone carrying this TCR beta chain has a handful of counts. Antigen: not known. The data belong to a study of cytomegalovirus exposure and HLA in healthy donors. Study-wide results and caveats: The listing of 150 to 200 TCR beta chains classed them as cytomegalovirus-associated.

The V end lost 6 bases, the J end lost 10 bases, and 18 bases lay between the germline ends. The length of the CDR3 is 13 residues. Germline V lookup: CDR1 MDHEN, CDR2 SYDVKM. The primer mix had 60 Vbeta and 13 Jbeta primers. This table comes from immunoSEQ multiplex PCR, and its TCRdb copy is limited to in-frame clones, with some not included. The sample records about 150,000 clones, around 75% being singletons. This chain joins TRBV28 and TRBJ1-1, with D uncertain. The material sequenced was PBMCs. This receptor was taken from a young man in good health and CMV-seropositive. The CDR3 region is CASSLGLARGAFF. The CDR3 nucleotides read TGTGCCAGCAGCCTAGGACTCGCGAGAGGAGCTTTCTTT.